A single sample is the source of the 25 T cell receptor beta chains below, sequenced in a study of CD8 T cells in ankylosing spondylitis. Study observations and caveats: Blood of patients with ankylosing spondylitis appeared to be characterized by a TCR beta motif of several highly homologous variants.

Their target antigens are unknown. TCRdb re-analysed the 5' RACE reads in MiXCR, keeping a single row per CDR3 protein. The data hold roughly 490,000 distinct CDR3 sequences, with about 5.2% observed a single time. Sample: blood, either unsorted or a sorted T cell fraction (not recorded which). These receptors were taken from a male donor with ankylosing spondylitis.

This clonotype occurred many times. The rearrangement uses TRBV4-3 and TRBJ2-7, with 9 bases aligning to TRBD1. The junction had 2 bases not matched to a gene; V was cut back by 1 base and J by 4 bases. Germline V gene lookup returns CDR1 LGHNA and CDR2 YSLEER. The CDR3 extends over 14 amino acids. The DNA of the CDR3 is TGCGCCAGCAGCCAAGGACAGGGGGATTACGAGCAGTACTTC. Its translation: CASSQGQGDYEQYF.

This clonotype was recorded many times. This chain connects TRBV20-1 to TRBJ2-7; TRBD2 matches at 8 bases. The germline gives CDR1 DFQATT, CDR2 SNEGSKA (reference sequence). With V trimmed by 5 bases and J by 0 bases, 6 bases remained unmatched. This CDR3 region has 14 residues. CDR3 coding DNA: TGCAGTGCTCCCTTAGCGGGAATCTCCTACGAGCAGTACTTC. It codes for CSAPLAGISYEQYF.

The chain links TRBV7-6 to TRBJ2-3; possibly TRBD1 for D (5 bases). This CDR3 is 14 amino acids long. Per germline, CDR1 SGHVS and CDR2 FNYEAQ. Trimming stripped 2 bases from V and 4 bases from J, with 10 bases between. The CDR3 spells CASSLPHRSDTQYF. DNA of the CDR3: TGTGCCAGCAGCTTACCACACAGGTCAGATACGCAGTATTTT.

This clonotype was detected many times. The chain links TRBV6-5 to TRBJ2-6; D not certain. This CDR3 has 14 residues. From germline, CDR1 is MNHEY and CDR2 SVGAGI. The V end lost 2 bases, the J end lost 12 bases, and 14 bases lay between the germline ends. The DNA of the CDR3 is TGTGCCAGCAGTTACCGAGAAGCAGGTCGCGTCCTGACTTTC. Its translation: CASSYREAGRVLTF.

This clonotype was counted ten times or more. The chain combines TRBV12-3 or TRBV12-4 with TRBJ1-4; TRBD1 agrees at 10 bases. This CDR3 region has 14 residues. V lost 5 bases and J lost 5; bases outside the gene matches: 2. CDR3 nucleotides: TGTGCCAGCAGTCGACAGGGGGCGAATGAAAAACTGTTTTTT. Residues: CASSRQGANEKLFF.

V gene TRBV12-3 or TRBV12-4 combines with J gene TRBJ1-1; 9 bases fit TRBD1. With 8 bases clipped from V and 4 bases from J, the junction kept 14 bases outside the gene matches. CDR3 length: 16 residues. The CDR3: CASLPGQGLTGTEAFF. The CDR3 DNA reads TGTGCCAGCCTGCCGGGACAGGGCTTAACGGGCACTGAAGCTTTCTTT.

As for this clonotype: A clone one base away is much larger, so this may be a read error. The rearrangement links TRBV2 to TRBJ2-1; 9 nucleotides line up with TRBD2. CDR1 SNHLY and CDR2 FYNNEI come from the germline V gene. This CDR3 region has 16 residues. In DNA form, the CDR3 reads TGTGCCAGCAGTGAGACGTTAGCGGGAGTGCGTAATGAGCAGTCCTTC. Its protein is CASSETLAGVRNEQSF.

This clonotype was picked up many times. The chain is built from TRBV5-1 and TRBJ1-1, with D possibly TRBD1 on 5 matching bases. V shed 0 bases and J shed 5 bases, with 11 bases lying between them. The germline V gene has CDR1 SGHRS and CDR2 YFSETQ. This CDR3 is 14 amino acids long. CDR3 DNA: TGCGCCAGCAGCTTGGATCCGGGGCGAACTGAAGCTTTCTTT. Amino acid sequence: CASSLDPGRTEAFF. Supplemented by reference TRBV5-1 and TRBJ1-1, the full variable domain reads KAGVTQTPRYLIKTRGQQVTLSCSPISGHRSVSWYQQTPGQGLQFLFEYFSETQRNKGNFPGRFSGRQFSNSRSEMNVSTLELGDSALYLCASSLDPGRTEAFFGQGTRLTVV.

This clonotype was seen at least ten times. The rearrangement links TRBV7-9 to TRBJ2-3; 7 bases are shared with TRBD1. V was pared by 5 bases and J by 1 base, with 9 bases of the junction left unmatched. The CDR3 runs 16 residues. Germline CDR1 and CDR2: SEHNR and FQNEAQ (reference sequence). The DNA of the CDR3 is TGTGCCAGCAGCCGTTCAAGGGGGCAGGGCACAGATACGCAGTATTTT. Encoded protein: CASSRSRGQGTDTQYF.

This clonotype was detected many times. CDR3 in amino acids: CATSRERLAGVWTQYF. The CDR3 coding sequence is TGTGCCACCAGCAGAGAAAGACTAGCGGGAGTATGGACCCAGTACTTC. J is TRBJ2-5 and V is TRBV15, with 12 bases identical to TRBD2. V trimming: 0 bases; J trimming: 7 bases; junction bases outside the gene matches: 6. This CDR3 has 16 residues. Germline CDR1 LNHNV, CDR2 YYDKDF (reference sequence).

This clonotype was observed a few times. V and J are TRBV7-2 and TRBJ1-5; TRBD1 is a possible D gene (5 bases). Germline CDR1 and CDR2: SGHTA and FQGNSA. Deletions cut 5 bases from V and 6 bases from J, with 20 bases between. The CDR3 sequence is 16 residues long. The CDR3, as DNA: TGTGCCAGCAGCCCGACCGGGGGTAGTGGGAGTCAGCCCCAGCATTTT. Protein sequence: CASSPTGGSGSQPQHF. Complete variable domain (other parts from reference TRBV7-2 and TRBJ1-5): GAGVSQSPSNKVTEKGKDVELRCDPISGHTALYWYRQSLGQGLEFLIYFQGNSAPDKSGLPSDRFSAERTGGSVSTLTIQRTQQEDSAVYLCASSPTGGSGSQPQHFGDGTRLSIL.

The chain couples TRBV7-2 to TRBJ2-7; D is possibly TRBD2 (5 bases). Trimming pared 1 base from V and 2 bases from J, leaving 12 bases between. Germline lookup yields CDR1 SGHTA and CDR2 FQGNSA. The CDR3 consists of 15 residues. DNA of the CDR3: TGTGCCAGCAGCTTAGATTGGACTGCAGCCTACGAGCAGTACTTC. This translates into CASSLDWTAAYEQYF. Supplemented by reference TRBV7-2 and TRBJ2-7, the full variable domain reads GAGVSQSPSNKVTEKGKDVELRCDPISGHTALYWYRQSLGQGLEFLIYFQGNSAPDKSGLPSDRFSAERTGGSVSTLTIQRTQQEDSAVYLCASSLDWTAAYEQYFGPGTRLTVT.

The sample holds a few counts of this clonotype. The rearrangement joins TRBV5-5 to TRBJ2-2, with TRBD1 matching 10 bases. This CDR3 is 18 amino acids long. In germline, CDR1 is SGHKS, CDR2 YYEKEE (reference sequence). The J segment lost 9 bases and the V segment lost 1 base, leaving 15 bases of the junction unmatched. The CDR3 DNA is TGTGCCAGCAGCTTGATGATGGGGACAGGGGCTGGATCCAGGGAGCTGTTTTTT. This gives the protein CASSLMMGTGAGSRELFF.

This clonotype was seen many times. Here the CDR3 DNA reads TGCAGCGTTGAAGATGGAGCAGGCAGCCTCCATGGCTACACCTTC. Translated: CSVEDGAGSLHGYTF. J is TRBJ1-2 and V is TRBV29-1; D is unresolved. This CDR3 spans 15 amino acids. Trimming took off 0 bases at V and 6 bases at J, with 17 bases between the two ends. The germline V gene encodes CDR1 SQVTM and CDR2 ANQGSEA.

This clonotype was picked up many times. The gene calls are TRBV20-1 and TRBJ2-3; 9 bases match TRBD2. Germline values: CDR1 DFQATT, CDR2 SNEGSKA (reference sequence). The trim removed 6 bases at V and 4 bases at J, leaving 8 bases unmatched. The CDR3 length is 14 residues. The CDR3 sequence: CSARTSGSADTQYF. The CDR3 nucleotides read TGCAGTGCCAGAACTAGCGGGTCGGCAGATACGCAGTATTTT.

This clonotype was seen more than once but under ten times. The chain employs TRBV7-6 and TRBJ2-7; D unclear. The CDR3 is made up of 15 amino acids. V shed 1 base and J shed 2 bases, with 12 bases lying between them. Germline CDR1 and CDR2: SGHVS and FNYEAQ. The CDR3 is CASSLGSVGAYEQYF. DNA for the CDR3: TGTGCCAGCAGCTTAGGGTCGGTTGGGGCCTACGAGCAGTACTTC. Full variable domain (missing parts from reference TRBV7-6 and TRBJ2-7): GAGVSQSPRYKVTKRGQDVALRCDPISGHVSLYWYRQALGQGPEFLTYFNYEAQQDKSGLPNDRFSAERPEGSISTLTIQRTEQRDSAMYRCASSLGSVGAYEQYFGPGTRLTVT.

This clonotype was found a few times. The V and J genes are TRBV20-1 and TRBJ1-1, with a weak D call TRBD1 (6 bases). The CDR3 sequence is 14 residues long. The V end was cut by 5 bases, the J end by 3 bases, with 16 bases between. In germline, CDR1 is DFQATT, CDR2 SNEGSKA (reference sequence). CDR3 residues: CSAGSGGRDTEAFF. The CDR3 DNA reads TGCAGTGCTGGAAGCGGGGGGCGGGACACTGAAGCTTTCTTT.

Many counts were recorded for this clonotype. The chain couples TRBV5-1 to TRBJ1-2; perhaps TRBD1 as D (5 bases). Germline values: CDR1 SGHRS, CDR2 YFSETQ. The length of the CDR3 is 14 residues. V shed 1 base and J shed 7 bases, with 14 bases lying between them. CDR3 in DNA: TGCGCCAGCAGCTTGACTGTGGGGCCAGGTGGCTACACCTTC. Its translation: CASSLTVGPGGYTF.

The genes are TRBV7-2 and TRBJ1-5, with 12 bases lining up with TRBD1. Germline V gene data show CDR1 as SGHTA and CDR2 as FQGNSA. The CDR3 consists of 16 residues. V was clipped by 5 bases and J by 5 bases; unmatched bases: 7. Here the CDR3 DNA reads TGTGCCAGCAGCCCCCGGGACAGGGGGCAGGATCAGCCCCAGCATTTT. Translating it yields CASSPRDRGQDQPQHF.

This clonotype was observed a few times. J is TRBJ1-1 and V is TRBV4-3; D is undetermined. V was shortened by 1 base and J by 2 bases, with 17 bases between the two germline ends. Germline-derived CDR1 and CDR2 are LGHNA and YSLEER. The CDR3 is 17 amino acids. CDR3 region: CASSQAVGGSFNTEAFF. The CDR3 nucleotides are TGCGCCAGCAGCCAAGCAGTGGGAGGCAGCTTCAACACTGAAGCTTTCTTT.

In this sample, this clonotype turned up many times. The V gene is TRBV20-1, the J gene TRBJ2-7, with a weak D call TRBD1 (6 bases). CDR3 length equals 14 residues. Trimming shortened V by 3 bases and J by 2 bases, and 14 bases separated the two germline ends. The germline V gene encodes CDR1 DFQATT and CDR2 SNEGSKA (reference sequence). CDR3 nucleotides: TGCAGTGCTAGTGCCGGGACATTGACCTACGAGCAGTACTTC. As protein: CSASAGTLTYEQYF.

This clonotype was found many times. The chain couples TRBV29-1 to TRBJ2-3; D perhaps matches TRBD2 (6 bases). V was shortened by 5 bases and J by 2 bases, with 11 bases between the two germline ends. Germline CDR1 reads SQVTM; CDR2 reads ANQGSEA. This CDR3 is built from 13 residues. As DNA, the CDR3 is TGCAGCGTTAGGGGACTCCTCACAGATACGCAGTATTTT. Translation: CSVRGLLTDTQYF.

This clonotype was observed at least ten times. The rearrangement uses TRBV5-1 and TRBJ2-3, with 8 bases aligning to TRBD1. The CDR3 loop spans 14 amino acids. Per germline, CDR1 SGHRS and CDR2 YFSETQ. The J segment lost 4 bases and the V segment lost 5 bases, leaving 6 bases of the junction unmatched. CDR3 region: CASRSGQAPDTQYF. CDR3 nucleotide sequence: TGCGCCAGCAGATCGGGACAGGCCCCAGATACGCAGTATTTT.

The table lists this clonotype with many counts. This sequence joins TRBV9 and TRBJ2-7; the match to TRBD1 covers 9 bases. The CDR3 runs 12 residues. Germline V lookup: CDR1 SGDLS, CDR2 YYNGEE. J lost 1 base, V lost 7 bases, and 0 bases had no gene match. The CDR3 DNA reads as TGTGCCAGCGGACAGGGGTCCTACGAGCAGTACTTC. Encoded protein: CASGQGSYEQYF.

In this sample, this clonotype turned up many times. The chain has TRBV4-2 and TRBJ1-5; D unclear. The V end was cut by 4 bases, the J end by 0 bases, with 13 bases between. CDR1 and CDR2 from the germline V gene are LGHNA and YNFKEQ. The CDR3 consists of 16 residues. This CDR3 is CASSRRAGYSNQPQHF. In DNA, the CDR3 is TGTGCCAGCAGCCGAAGGGCCGGATATAGCAATCAGCCCCAGCATTTT.